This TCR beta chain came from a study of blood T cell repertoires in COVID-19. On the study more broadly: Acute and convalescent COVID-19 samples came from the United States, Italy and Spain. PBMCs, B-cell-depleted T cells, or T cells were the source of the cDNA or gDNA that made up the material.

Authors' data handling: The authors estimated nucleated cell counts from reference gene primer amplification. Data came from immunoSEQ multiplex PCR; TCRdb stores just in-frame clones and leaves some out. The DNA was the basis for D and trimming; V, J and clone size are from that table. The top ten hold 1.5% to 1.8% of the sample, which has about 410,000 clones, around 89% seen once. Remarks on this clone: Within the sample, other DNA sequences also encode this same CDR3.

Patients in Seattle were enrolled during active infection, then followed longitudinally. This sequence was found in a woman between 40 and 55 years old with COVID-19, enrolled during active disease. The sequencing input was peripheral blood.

Here the CDR3 reads CASSYDSSGANVLTF. DNA of the CDR3: TGTGCCAGCAGTTACGATAGCTCTGGGGCCAACGTCCTGACTTTC. The V gene is TRBV6-2 or TRBV6-3, the J gene TRBJ2-6, with D unclear. The CDR3 is 15 amino acids. The germline V and J ends were trimmed by 2 bases and 0 bases, with 5 bases remaining between them. Germline loops: CDR1 MNHEY, CDR2 SVGEGT.